This T cell receptor beta chain was observed in a study of cytomegalovirus exposure and HLA in healthy donors (dated by TCRdb to the late 2010s). With regard to the full study: An earlier analysis of roughly 500 of the donors reported about 250 Gb of sequence data and 120 million or so unique TCR beta sequences from roughly 180 million T cells. An early release covering roughly 640 HLA-typed donors comprised approximately 290 gigabases of sequencing data and roughly 85 million unique TCR sequences. The genetic ancestry cluster associated with self-reported Caucasian donors included roughly four fifths of the approximately 430 genotyped donors. The study aimed to test whether signatures of past pathogen exposure could be identified by cataloging public T cell receptors. The study profiled the T cell repertoires of 550 to 700 subjects by immunosequencing and related them to cytomegalovirus serostatus. Along with the approximately 650-subject first cohort, a separate validation cohort of 120 different subjects was used. To predict cytomegalovirus infection status, the study brought together high-throughput TCR immunosequencing, statistical association of individual TCRs with disease status, and machine learning. A later analysis re-analyzed previously published TCR beta repertoires from about 600 donors and added high-resolution HLA genotyping to study TCR occurrence patterns. The later analysis used no new phenotypic data to find candidate immune exposures, relying instead on TCR beta sequences and their occurrence across donors. An earlier analysis of 587 of the donors used high-throughput TCR beta sequencing to judge whether each TCR beta V gene segment behaved as functional or pseudogenic. Alongside the repertoire data, information on donor age, sex, ethnicity and CMV serostatus was compiled. A later genetic analysis used genome-wide SNP genotypes for about three fifths of the 666 donors, treating that subset as a discovery cohort. All discovery cohort repertoires had been generated on a single sequencing platform. HLA typing covered class I and class II loci at four-digit resolution. The number of typed donors differed by locus: about 629-640 for A, B, C, DRB1 and DQB1; roughly 510 for DQA1; over 600 for DPA1; and roughly 470 for DPB1. Several DR-DQ haplotypes were treated as single units for association and clustering because of strong linkage in the cohort. Among about 400 genotyped donors of the cohort, an average of approximately 220,000 unique TCR beta nucleotide sequences was sequenced per donor, of which about 18% were non-productive. The full study reports these points: At a false discovery rate of 0.05, a later analysis linked fewer than 20,000 TCR beta sequences to specific HLA alleles. In a later analysis, most CMV-associated TCR beta chains were found to appear HLA-restricted, with HLA associations seemingly driven largely by CMV exposure. Linkage disequilibrium might explain the correlated functional status among segregating V segments, but an unknown experimental factor could not be ruled out. A later analysis reported that several top co-occurrence clusters appeared linked to parvovirus B19, influenza, CMV and Epstein-Barr virus. Compared with the roughly 670-donor mean, donors in an Asian-associated ancestry cluster had fewer N-insertions in productive TCRs, according to a later genetic analysis. Sequencing depth was assumed to be roughly uniform across donors in the presence/absence analyses, though that assumption may not hold. Fewer than 20 rarely observed V segments, including chromosome 9 orphons, were excluded from the earlier analysis of some 590 of the donors because counts were too low. When HLA alleles, especially DR and DQ, strongly co-occurred, attributing TCR associations to individual alleles was difficult. Most TCR sequences were observed very rarely across donors, whereas some public TCRs were present in many individuals. Compared with equally common non-associated chains, HLA-associated TCR beta chains in a later analysis were more clonally expanded and had lower generation probabilities. The authors suggested that the approach could potentially be extended to other disease states and immunological phenotypes. The study gave a list of under 200 TCR beta chains associated with cytomegalovirus. A cluster of highly shared sequence variants was judged likely to represent a technical artifact of the sequencing pipeline. In both the original and validation cohorts, the classifier was reported to diagnose cytomegalovirus status with high specificity and sensitivity. A later analysis found that TCR association rates varied across HLA loci, with DRB1 alleles showing the most associated TCRs and HLA-C alleles the fewest. This cohort had only TCR beta chains sequenced, and the lack of alpha or paired-chain data limited which features could be detected. Broadly in line with IMGT annotations, most TCR beta V segments showed up in productive rearrangements about 87% or about 30% of the time in an earlier analysis of approximately 600 of the donors. A further reported finding was that TCR beta sequences accurately predicted the HLA-A and HLA-B alleles for most subjects in the first cohort. The 87-base-pair reads could not distinguish some IMGT-functional V segments, including TRBV6-2 and TRBV6-3, so those segments were excluded. A later genetic analysis associated a missense DCLRE1C variant with V-gene and J-gene trimming of TCR beta chains, and an independent cohort replicated the association. Because some donors lacked HLA typing at each locus, the association tests relied only on the typed subset. Immune exposure information for the cohort was limited to CMV serostatus. A few of the identified cytomegalovirus-associated TCR beta chains were confirmed in vitro to be specific for cytomegalovirus antigens.

The V and J ends are trimmed by 6 bases and 5 bases, leaving 14 bases between them. Taken from the germline V gene, the CDR1 and CDR2 loops are LGHNT and FRNRAP. Reading from cysteine to phenylalanine, the CDR3 counts 15 amino acids. Of all the DNA, just the CDR3 is kept, 45 bases in frame from base 1. In total, 500 to 700 healthy bone marrow donors made up the cohort. At the time of sampling, every cohort member was nominally healthy, though immune exposures that went unrecorded were likely present. The donor was CMV seropositive and belonged to the group of 250 to 300 seropositive cohort members. Every donor gave a peripheral blood sample, and the peripheral blood mononuclear cells from that sample were used for TCR beta sequencing. Genomic DNA extraction from the blood cell samples was performed with the Qiagen DNeasy Blood Extraction Kit. The library was generated by the immunoSEQ multiplex PCR assay. For the multiplex PCR, a mixture combining 60 forward primers for TCR Vbeta segments and 13 reverse primers for TCR Jbeta segments was used. Amplification of the CDR3 region of rearranged TCR beta genes was performed with a multiplex PCR assay on genomic DNA. On the Illumina HiSeq System, the amplified TCR beta libraries were sequenced as 87-base-pair reads. Per the authors' processing: Across the 670 or so repertoires, a later analysis counted 78 million or so unique TCR beta chains, around 11 million of which were shared by at least two donors. To remove PCR and sequencing errors, raw reads were error-corrected and collapsed into unique sequences using a nearest-neighbor algorithm that merged closely related sequences. To assign V, D and J gene segments, CDR3 sequences were aligned to IMGT reference sequences. For a sequence to be retained, a match of at least six nucleotides to both a V gene segment and a J gene segment was required. Rearrangements were classified as productive when the CDR3 lacked stop codons and remained in frame with V and J, and all other rearrangements were classified as non-productive. CDR3 was defined by IMGT convention, running from the second conserved V-encoded cysteine to the conserved J-encoded phenylalanine. The earlier analysis of about 570 of the donors excluded any sequence lacking an unambiguous match to a single V gene segment. An earlier analysis of 587 of the donors called V segments functional above 56.7% productive rearrangements and segregating when the between-donor standard deviation exceeded 5%. A statistical classification framework was built to diagnose cytomegalovirus status from the catalog of TCR beta chain sequences. V and J gene assignment, in a later analysis, came from comparing TCR nucleotide sequences with IMGT/GENE-DB human TR gene sequences. The TCRdist pipeline was used in a later analysis to assign CDR3 sequences and most-parsimonious VDJ recombination scenarios. In a later analysis, every TCR beta chain was defined by the combination of its CDR3 amino acid sequence and its V-gene family, and reads without a unique V-gene family were dropped. To address suspected cross-contamination and a sequencing artifact, a later analysis removed roughly 640 highly shared, low-generation-probability nucleotide sequences. A later analysis calculated a clonal expansion index for each public chain from normalized within-repertoire ranks of inferred template counts. Generation probabilities in a later analysis came from a VDJ recombination model fitted to out-of-frame rearrangements, and those results were checked against IGoR. In a later analysis, hypergeometric tests were used to score TCR-TCR, TCR-HLA and TCR-CMV co-occurrence, with a repertoire-size bias correction applied to TCR pairs. A later analysis estimated false discovery rates by permuting HLA or CMV assignments 20 times. In a later analysis, co-occurring TCRs were grouped using DBSCAN, with TCRdist sequence similarity added in when clustering inside HLA-allele-positive subsets. Repertoires with fewer than 30,000 or more than 120,000 public chains, plus five repertoires with anomalous nucleotide sharing, were excluded from co-occurrence clustering. Held by TCRdb, this immuneACCESS table contains in-frame sequences only and omits some clones. Under half of the omission traces to an unresolved V gene where checked; the cause of the rest is unknown. For V, J and clone size, that table is used; D and trimming come from the DNA. Recorded for this sample are 110,000 to 150,000 clones; approximately 80% of them occurred a single time. Of the sample, 8.8% is held by the ten largest clones.

Regarding this clone: Its cognate antigen has yet to be identified. No base quality information exists; no much larger clone differs at one position.

Sample: PBMCs. This receptor was identified in a woman aged 50 to 65 in good health and CMV-seropositive. Rearrangement joined TRBV12-5 to TRBJ1-6, with the D gene not confidently named. The nucleotides read TGTGCTAGTGGCGTGGACTCAAGGGATAATTCACCCCTCCACTTT. Translated, this is CASGVDSRDNSPLHF.